This T cell receptor beta chain stems from a study of T cell changes during pregnancy in multiple sclerosis. Clones were read by immunoSEQ multiplex PCR, and TCRdb kept only the in-frame ones, dropping some. Counted here are 90,000 or so clones, less than 95% occurring once; the ten biggest clones make up more than 1.5%. Per germline, CDR1 SQVTM and CDR2 ANQGSEA. The V and J ends lost 5 bases and 4 bases, in that order; junction bases with no gene match: 6. This CDR3 contains 13 residues. This sequence joins TRBV29-1 and TRBJ1-2, with 8 bases that match TRBD1. This receptor was taken from a female donor in good health, enrolled as a control in a pregnancy study. The sample here was peripheral blood, taken in the first trimester of pregnancy. The DNA of the CDR3 is TGCAGCGTTAGGACAGGGCCCGCCTATGGCTACACCTTC. Its protein product is CSVRTGPAYGYTF.